This T cell receptor (beta chain) emerged from a study of beta chain features in type 1 diabetes. Study context: The patient and healthy donor groups were comparable for age, gender and cell yields. Broader study findings: Because the template was cDNA, high-expressing cells might be over-represented. In all four CD4+ subsets, TCRB CDR3 length was significantly, moderately reduced in type 1 diabetes.

The CDR3 runs to 15 residues. Germline V CDR1 and CDR2: SQVTM, ANQGSEA. The V end lost 8 bases, the J end lost 2 bases, and 19 bases lay between the germline ends. There are a few counts of this clone. Its antigen remains unknown. The study reverse transcribed the entire isolated RNA, so it sequenced expressed TCRB transcripts. Sequenced by immunoSEQ multiplex PCR; TCRdb stores in-frame clones only, minus some. The sample holds some 640,000 clones, about 14% seen once. The collection from each donor was one heparinised blood draw averaging roughly 100 mL. The TCR sequence derives from a man between 18 and 29 years old with type 1 diabetes. The chain recombines TRBV29-1 with TRBJ2-1; D possibly corresponds to TRBD1 (6 bases). The sequenced sample was naive CD4+ T cells from blood. The CDR3 reads CSLAVTGMTYNEQFF. For the CDR3, the DNA is TGCAGCTTGGCCGTGACAGGTATGACCTACAATGAGCAGTTCTTC.